Each of the 8 T cell receptor beta chains below was sequenced from the same sample in a study of CD8 T cells in ankylosing spondylitis. Each CDR3 protein is one row after TCRdb ran MiXCR on the 5' RACE reads. The table has about 220,000 distinct CDR3 sequences, approximately 24% seen once. The sequencing sample was made of blood, either unsorted or a sorted T cell fraction (not recorded which). The receptors here all came from a male donor with ankylosing spondylitis or in good health (not recorded which).

CDR3 coding DNA: TGTGCCAGCAGTTTGCGGGGTGCGGAGACCCAGTACTTC. Amino acid sequence: CASSLRGAETQYF. The chain combines TRBV12-3 or TRBV12-4 with TRBJ2-5; TRBD2 is a possible D gene (6 bases). Trimming took 3 bases from V and 5 from J, leaving 10 bases between them. CDR3 length: 13 residues.

The V call is TRBV30, the J call TRBJ2-6, with D unclear. Trimming took 2 bases from V and 0 from J, leaving 5 bases between them. This CDR3 region has 14 residues. Germline CDR1 GTSNPN, CDR2 SVGIG (reference sequence). The CDR3 sequence: CAWSRDSGANVLTF. CDR3 coding DNA: TGTGCCTGGAGTCGCGACTCTGGGGCCAACGTCCTGACTTTC.

This clonotype was counted between two and nine times. The V and J genes are TRBV5-6 and TRBJ2-1; D call uncertain. In germline, CDR1 is SGHDT, CDR2 YYEEEE. The V end lost 4 bases, the J end lost 5 bases, and 13 bases lay between the germline ends. This CDR3 contains 14 residues. CDR3 nucleotide sequence: TGTGCCAGCAGCCGCCTCGGTGGGAACAATGAGCAGTTCTTC. This codes for CASSRLGGNNEQFF.

This clonotype appeared many times. The chain uses TRBV12-3 or TRBV12-4 and TRBJ2-7, with TRBD1 matching 9 bases. This CDR3 spans 16 amino acids. J lost 2 bases, V lost 5 bases, and 10 bases had no gene match. The CDR3: CASSPHPWTGAYEQYF. The CDR3 bases are TGTGCCAGCAGTCCCCACCCGTGGACAGGGGCCTACGAGCAGTACTTC.

This clonotype was seen ten or more times. The chain carries TRBV4-2 and TRBJ2-3; 8 nucleotides agree with TRBD2. Looked up from germline, CDR1 is LGHNA and CDR2 is YNFKEQ. The J segment lost 0 bases and the V segment lost 0 bases, leaving 8 bases of the junction unmatched. This CDR3 is 18 amino acids long. Here the CDR3 DNA reads TGTGCCAGCAGCCAAGATCGGGCGGAGCGGGAGAGCACAGATACGCAGTATTTT. Protein sequence: CASSQDRAERESTDTQYF.

The chain joins TRBV5-8 to TRBJ1-5, with D perhaps matching TRBD1 (6 bases). V was shortened by 5 bases and J by 6 bases, with 18 bases between the two germline ends. There are 15 residues in the CDR3. CDR1 and CDR2 from the germline V gene are SGHTS and YDEGEE. Here the CDR3 reads CASSWGNREAQPQHF. The CDR3 coding sequence is TGTGCCAGCAGTTGGGGCAACAGGGAAGCTCAGCCCCAGCATTTT.

The sample holds a few counts of this clonotype. This rearrangement joins TRBV29-1 to TRBJ2-1; the D gene could be TRBD1 or TRBD2 (5 bases each). The CDR3 runs to 15 residues. The V and J ends lost 1 base and 4 bases respectively, with 14 bases between them. Germline loops: CDR1 SQVTM, CDR2 ANQGSEA. CDR3 residues: CSVEGQGRSYNEQFF. CDR3 in DNA: TGCAGCGTTGAAGGCCAGGGACGGAGTTACAATGAGCAGTTCTTC.

This clonotype occurred a few times. The V gene is TRBV4-1, the J gene TRBJ2-7; 8 bases line up with TRBD2. V lost 4 bases to trimming and J lost 4 bases; unmatched junction nucleotides: 15. CDR1 is MGHRA and CDR2 is YSYEKL in the germline V gene. This CDR3 is 17 amino acids long. CDR3 DNA: TGCGCCAGCAGCCCCCCTAAACCGGGAGGGACCGCATACGAGCAGTACTTC. Amino acids: CASSPPKPGGTAYEQYF.